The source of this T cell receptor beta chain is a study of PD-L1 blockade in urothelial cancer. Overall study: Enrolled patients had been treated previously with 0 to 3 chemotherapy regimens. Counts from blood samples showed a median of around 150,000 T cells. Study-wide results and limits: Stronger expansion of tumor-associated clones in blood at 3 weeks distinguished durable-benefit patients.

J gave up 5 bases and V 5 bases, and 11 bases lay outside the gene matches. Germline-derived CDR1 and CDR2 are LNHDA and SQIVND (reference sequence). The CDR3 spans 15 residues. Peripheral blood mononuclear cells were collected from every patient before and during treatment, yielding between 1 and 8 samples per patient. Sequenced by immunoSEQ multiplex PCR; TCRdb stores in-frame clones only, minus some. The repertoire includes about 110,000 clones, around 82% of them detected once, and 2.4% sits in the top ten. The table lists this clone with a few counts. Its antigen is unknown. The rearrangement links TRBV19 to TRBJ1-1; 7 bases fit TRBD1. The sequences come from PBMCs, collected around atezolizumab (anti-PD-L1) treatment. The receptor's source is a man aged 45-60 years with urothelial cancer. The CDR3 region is CASSQRQGMRTEAFF. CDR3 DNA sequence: TGTGCCAGTAGTCAACGACAGGGAATGAGGACTGAAGCTTTCTTT.